Each of the 25 T cell receptor beta chains below was sequenced from the same sample in a study of spatial heterogeneity in lung cancer. The sample's time point: sample taken at primary tumor resection. TCRdb reanalysed the 5' RACE reads using MiXCR and keeps one entry per CDR3 protein. The sample holds tens of thousands of distinct CDR3 sequences, around 15% seen once. The material sequenced was PBMCs, taken at surgery. These receptors were taken from a male donor with early-stage non-small cell lung cancer.

The chain has TRBV7-2 and TRBJ1-2; a weak D match, TRBD1 (6 bases). The CDR3 loop spans 13 amino acids. Germline CDR1 reads SGHTA; CDR2 reads FQGNSA. The V end lost 6 bases, the J end lost 5 bases, and 13 bases lay between the germline ends. The CDR3 spells CASSVGTHYGYTF. The DNA of the CDR3 is TGTGCCAGCAGTGTCGGGACACATTATGGCTACACCTTC. The entire variable domain, with the rest obtained from reference TRBV7-2 and TRBJ1-2, is as follows: GAGVSQSPSNKVTEKGKDVELRCDPISGHTALYWYRQSLGQGLEFLIYFQGNSAPDKSGLPSDRFSAERTGGSVSTLTIQRTQQEDSAVYLCASSVGTHYGYTFGSGTRLTVV.

This clonotype was detected many times. The genes are TRBV29-1 and TRBJ2-1; possibly TRBD2 for D (6 bases). V was clipped by 7 bases and J by 5 bases, with 18 bases between them. The CDR3 is 14 amino acids. Germline-derived CDR1 and CDR2 are SQVTM and ANQGSEA. The DNA of the CDR3 is TGCAGCGCCCGGGGTGTTAGCGGAAACAATGAGCAGTTCTTC. Residues: CSARGVSGNNEQFF.

In this sample, this clonotype turned up many times. The V call is TRBV12-3 or TRBV12-4, the J call TRBJ2-1, with 10 bases identical to TRBD2. CDR3 length: 15 residues. V trimming: 5 bases; J trimming: 4 bases; junction bases outside the gene matches: 5. The CDR3 spells CASSHSSGGYNEQFF. Written as DNA, the CDR3 is TGTGCCAGCAGTCACTCTAGCGGGGGTTACAATGAGCAGTTCTTC.

This chain uses TRBV18 with TRBJ1-3; D gene ambiguous. Germline loops: CDR1 KGHSH, CDR2 LQKENI. The CDR3 covers 16 residues. V lost 1 base to trimming and J lost 2 bases, with 12 bases between them. CDR3 bases: TGTGCCAGCTCACCACAAAACCGGGTCGCTGGAAACACCATATATTTT. Its protein is CASSPQNRVAGNTIYF.

This clonotype was observed at least ten times. The rearrangement joins TRBV11-1 to TRBJ2-3, with D perhaps matching TRBD1 (5 bases). CDR1 SGHAT and CDR2 FQDESV come from the germline V gene (reference sequence). V was clipped by 5 bases and J by 7 bases, with 13 bases between them. The CDR3 totals 13 residues. In nucleotides, the CDR3 is TGTGCCAGCAGCCGATCAGGGAAAAATACGCAGTATTTT. Its protein product is CASSRSGKNTQYF.

Ten or more counts support this clonotype. This chain connects TRBV20-1 to TRBJ2-1; D uncertain. Trimming shortened V by 0 bases and J by 5 bases, and 5 bases separated the two germline ends. CDR3 length: 12 amino acids. CDR1 is DFQATT and CDR2 is SNEGSKA in the germline V gene (reference sequence). CDR3 sequence: CSAREVNNEQFF. The CDR3, as DNA: TGCAGTGCTAGAGAGGTTAACAATGAGCAGTTCTTC.

This clonotype has a count of ten or more. The chain employs TRBV7-8 and TRBJ2-5, with D unclear. Germline values: CDR1 SGHVS, CDR2 FQNEAQ. V was cut by 5 bases and J by 5 bases, with 9 bases left in between. The CDR3 contains 12 residues. CDR3 in DNA: TGTGCCAGCAGCCTATTTTCGGAGACCCAGTACTTC. Translated, it gives CASSLFSETQYF.

The CDR3 DNA reads TGCAGTGCTAGAGATCGGGGGGAGAACTACAATGAGCAGTTCTTC. Protein: CSARDRGENYNEQFF. The chain links TRBV20-1 to TRBJ2-1; 7 bases agree with TRBD2. Germline V gives CDR1 DFQATT, CDR2 SNEGSKA (reference sequence). J gave up 3 bases and V 0 bases, and 5 bases lay outside the gene matches. The CDR3 has 15 amino acids.

This clonotype was seen more than once but under ten times. V and J are TRBV12-3 or TRBV12-4 and TRBJ1-2; D unresolved. V was cut by 3 bases and J by 4 bases, with 12 bases left in between. The CDR3 is 14 residues long. The CDR3 nucleotides are TGTGCCAGCAGTTTGGACGCCTCGATCTATGGCTACACCTTC. Protein product: CASSLDASIYGYTF.

The rearrangement joins TRBV2 to TRBJ2-7; possible D gene TRBD1, 5 bases. The CDR3 has 12 residues. The germline V gene has CDR1 SNHLY and CDR2 FYNNEI. V lost 3 bases, J lost 3 bases, and 6 bases lay in between. CDR3 residues: CASSDRDYEQYF. The CDR3 DNA reads as TGTGCCAGCAGTGACAGGGACTACGAGCAGTACTTC.

This clonotype has ten or more counts. CDR3 region: CASSLATGGEQYF. Written as DNA, the CDR3 is TGTGCCAGCAGCTTAGCGACGGGGGGCGAGCAGTACTTC. This sequence joins TRBV7-9 and TRBJ2-7; 7 bases match TRBD2. V trimming: 0 bases; J trimming: 6 bases; junction bases outside the gene matches: 2. Germline CDR1 and CDR2: SEHNR and FQNEAQ (reference sequence). CDR3 length equals 13 residues.

This clonotype was observed a few times. The chain carries TRBV20-1 and TRBJ2-5, with D unclear. The CDR3 runs 16 residues. Germline assignment: CDR1 DFQATT and CDR2 SNEGSKA (reference sequence). Trimming stripped 5 bases from V and 2 bases from J, with 21 bases between. The CDR3 bases are TGCAGTGCTCCCCCCTATTCGGAGTTGCAGCAAGAGACCCAGTACTTC. Amino acids: CSAPPYSELQQETQYF.

This clonotype was found a few times. J is TRBJ1-6 and V is TRBV4-1; D remains ambiguous. Germline lookup yields CDR1 MGHRA and CDR2 YSYEKL. The CDR3 runs 17 residues. The V and J ends lost 0 bases and 6 bases respectively, with 15 bases between them. CDR3 coding DNA: TGCGCCAGCAGCCAAGATAGGAGCAGGAGACTTAATTCACCCCTCCACTTT. It yields the protein CASSQDRSRRLNSPLHF.

This chain uses TRBV20-1 with TRBJ2-7, with 11 bases lining up with TRBD2. The CDR3 has 12 amino acids. CDR1 is DFQATT, CDR2 SNEGSKA, per germline (reference sequence). The CDR3 here is CSVAGGPYEQYF. CDR3 nucleotides: TGCAGCGTAGCGGGAGGGCCCTACGAGCAGTACTTC.

V is TRBV29-1 and J is TRBJ1-2; 7 bases are shared with TRBD1. The CDR3 is 16 amino acids. CDR1 and CDR2 from the germline V gene are SQVTM and ANQGSEA. The trim removed 5 bases at V and 2 bases at J, leaving 14 bases unmatched. The CDR3 protein is CSVPQGWDSINYGYTF. DNA for the CDR3: TGCAGCGTTCCCCAGGGCTGGGACAGCATAAACTATGGCTACACCTTC.

This clonotype was counted a few times. The chain is built from TRBV27 and TRBJ1-1; D remains ambiguous. The germline V and J ends were trimmed by 6 bases and 0 bases, with 17 bases remaining between them. Germline CDR1 and CDR2: MNHEY and SMNVEV (reference sequence). The CDR3 covers 16 residues. The CDR3 protein is CASRHARLSLNTEAFF. The CDR3 bases are TGTGCCAGCAGACATGCCCGTCTAAGTTTGAACACTGAAGCTTTCTTT.

The V gene is TRBV3-1, the J gene TRBJ1-2; D is undetermined. The ends were cut back, 3 bases at V and 2 bases at J, with 4 bases in the middle. Germline V gene sequence: CDR1 LGHDT, CDR2 YNNKEL (reference sequence). The CDR3 is 12 amino acids. The CDR3 DNA reads as TGTGCCAGCAGCCACGGGAACTATGGCTACACCTTC. Protein: CASSHGNYGYTF.

This clonotype was detected many times. The V call is TRBV12-3 or TRBV12-4, the J call TRBJ2-7; D might be TRBD1 (5 bases). The CDR3 sequence is 12 residues long. The germline V and J ends were trimmed by 6 bases and 3 bases, with 9 bases remaining between them. Here the CDR3 reads CASRGQGYEQYF. DNA of the CDR3: TGTGCCAGCAGGGGGCAAGGCTACGAGCAGTACTTC.

This clonotype was seen a few times. The rearrangement links TRBV6-5 to TRBJ2-7; D possibly uses TRBD1 or TRBD2 (5 bases each). Germline V lookup: CDR1 MNHEY, CDR2 SVGAGI. Trimming took 5 bases from V and 3 from J, leaving 11 bases between them. The CDR3 has 13 amino acids. The CDR3 region is CASSPGTFYEQYF. For the CDR3, the DNA is TGTGCCAGCAGTCCCGGGACCTTCTACGAGCAGTACTTC.

The CDR3 DNA reads as TGTGCCAGCAGTCCCGCCAGGAGCTACGAGCAGTACTTC. Translation gives CASSPARSYEQYF. The gene calls are TRBV7-3 and TRBJ2-7, with D uncertain. The germline V gene has CDR1 SGHTA and CDR2 FQGTGA. V shed 6 bases and J shed 3 bases, with 12 bases lying between them. The CDR3 contains 13 residues.

This clonotype was counted only a few times. The gene calls are TRBV7-9 and TRBJ2-7, with 7 bases lining up with TRBD1. Germline values: CDR1 SEHNR, CDR2 FQNEAQ (reference sequence). The CDR3 extends over 17 amino acids. After removal of 6 bases from V and 3 bases from J, the junction contained 17 bases not matched to a gene. The CDR3 sequence: CASSFIPRLRTGYEQYF. As DNA, the CDR3 is TGTGCCAGCAGTTTTATTCCCCGTCTCAGGACAGGCTACGAGCAGTACTTC. Combining the CDR3 with reference TRBV7-9 and TRBJ2-7 gives the whole variable domain DTGVSQNPRHKITKRGQNVTFRCDPISEHNRLYWYRQTLGQGPEFLTYFQNEAQLEKSRLLSDRFSAERPKGSFSTLEIQRTEQGDSAMYLCASSFIPRLRTGYEQYFGPGTRLTVT.

This clonotype was detected many times. V gene TRBV18 combines with J gene TRBJ2-7; no definite D call. This CDR3 is built from 18 residues. Looked up from germline, CDR1 is KGHSH and CDR2 is LQKENI. Trimming pared 3 bases from V and 2 bases from J, leaving 23 bases between. CDR3 in DNA: TGTGCCAGCTCACCTCAAACTTCCCGGGCAACGGCTACCTACGAGCAGTACTTC. Translated, it gives CASSPQTSRATATYEQYF.

This clonotype was seen a few times. V gene TRBV10-2 combines with J gene TRBJ2-7; D gene ambiguous. With 8 bases removed from V and 0 bases from J, the gap between germline ends came to 14 bases. CDR1 is WSHSY and CDR2 is SAAADI in the germline V gene. This CDR3 contains 14 residues. CDR3 region: CASEDGSSSYEQYF. The CDR3 DNA reads TGCGCCAGCGAGGACGGATCAAGCTCCTACGAGCAGTACTTC.

This chain connects TRBV20-1 to TRBJ2-1; D gene unclear. V was pared by 6 bases and J by 8 bases, with 8 bases between. This CDR3 has 10 residues. In germline, CDR1 is DFQATT, CDR2 SNEGSKA (reference sequence). In DNA, the CDR3 is TGCAGTGCCCGAGACCATGAGCAGTTCTTC. Translation gives CSARDHEQFF.

This clonotype was counted at least ten times. The chain combines TRBV28 with TRBJ1-2; a weak D match, TRBD1 (6 bases). CDR1 and CDR2 (germline): MDHEN, SYDVKM. V was clipped by 6 bases and J by 2 bases, with 10 bases between them. The CDR3 contains 13 residues. The CDR3 bases are TGTGCCAGCAGCCCCGACAGGAACTATGGCTACACCTTC. Encoded protein: CASSPDRNYGYTF.